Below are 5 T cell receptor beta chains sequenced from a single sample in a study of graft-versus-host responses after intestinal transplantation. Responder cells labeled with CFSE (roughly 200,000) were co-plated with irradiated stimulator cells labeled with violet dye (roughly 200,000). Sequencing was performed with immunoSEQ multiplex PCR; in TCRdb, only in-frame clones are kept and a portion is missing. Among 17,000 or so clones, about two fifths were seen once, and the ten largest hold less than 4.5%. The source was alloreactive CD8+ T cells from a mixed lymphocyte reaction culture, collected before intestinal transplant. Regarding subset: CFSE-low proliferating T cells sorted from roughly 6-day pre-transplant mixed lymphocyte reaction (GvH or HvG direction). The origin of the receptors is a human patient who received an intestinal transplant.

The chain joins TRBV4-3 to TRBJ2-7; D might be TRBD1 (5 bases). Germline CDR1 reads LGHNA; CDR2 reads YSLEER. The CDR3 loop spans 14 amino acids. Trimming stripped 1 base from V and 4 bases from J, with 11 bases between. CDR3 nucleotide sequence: TGCGCCAGCAGCCAAGGACAGACTGATTACGAGCAGTACTTC. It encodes CASSQGQTDYEQYF.

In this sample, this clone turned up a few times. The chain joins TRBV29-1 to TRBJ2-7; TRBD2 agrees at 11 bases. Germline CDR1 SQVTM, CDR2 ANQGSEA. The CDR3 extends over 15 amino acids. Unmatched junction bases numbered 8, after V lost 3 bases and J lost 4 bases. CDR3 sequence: CSVDLVASGRYEQYF. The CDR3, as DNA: TGCAGCGTTGACCTTGTGGCTAGCGGGAGGTACGAGCAGTACTTC.

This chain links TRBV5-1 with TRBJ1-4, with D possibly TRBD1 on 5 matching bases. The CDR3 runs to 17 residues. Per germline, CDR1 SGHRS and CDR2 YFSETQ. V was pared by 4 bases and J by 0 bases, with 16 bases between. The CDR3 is CASSTDPGHATNEKLFF. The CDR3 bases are TGCGCCAGCAGCACGGACCCAGGGCATGCAACTAATGAAAAACTGTTTTTT.

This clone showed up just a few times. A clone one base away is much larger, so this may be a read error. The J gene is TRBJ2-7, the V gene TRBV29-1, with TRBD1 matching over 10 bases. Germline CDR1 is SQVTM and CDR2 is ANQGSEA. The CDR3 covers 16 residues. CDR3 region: CTVEEGGQGGEYEQYF. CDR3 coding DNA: TGCACCGTTGAAGAGGGAGGACAGGGGGGGGAGTACGAGCAGTACTTC.

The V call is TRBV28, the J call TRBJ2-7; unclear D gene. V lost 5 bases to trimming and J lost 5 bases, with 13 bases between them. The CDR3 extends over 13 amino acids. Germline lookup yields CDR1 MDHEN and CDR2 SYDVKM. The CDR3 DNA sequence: TGTGCCAGCAGTAATAGTCACCGGGACGAGCAGTACTTC. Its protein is CASSNSHRDEQYF.